This entry lists 28 T cell receptor beta chains sequenced from one sample in a study of cytomegalovirus exposure and HLA in healthy donors. PCR employed 60 Vbeta and 13 Jbeta primers. Method: immunoSEQ multiplex PCR; TCRdb's copy keeps in-frame clones and lacks some. The top ten hold around 2.3% of the sample, which has about 90,000 clones, less than 80% seen once. The sequenced sample was PBMCs. The receptors here all came from a man younger than 40 in good health and CMV-seronegative.

The chain couples TRBV4-1 to TRBJ2-2; 10 bases are a match to TRBD2. The CDR3 totals 21 residues. Per the germline V gene, CDR1 is MGHRA and CDR2 is YSYEKL. Unmatched junction bases numbered 19, after V lost 1 base and J lost 5 bases. CDR3 in DNA: TGCGCCAGCAGCCAAGCTGCGCCTCTAGCGGGGGTATCCTGGGGGACCGGGGAGCTGTTTTTT. This sequence encodes CASSQAAPLAGVSWGTGELFF.

The chain joins TRBV29-1 to TRBJ1-2; TRBD1 is a possible D gene (6 bases). V lost 4 bases to trimming and J lost 5 bases, with 14 bases between them. CDR1 and CDR2 (germline): SQVTM, ANQGSEA. The CDR3 spans 13 residues. For the CDR3, the DNA is TGCAGCGTTGGTCAGGGGTCGTCATATGGCTACACCTTC. Protein: CSVGQGSSYGYTF.

V gene TRBV6-6 combines with J gene TRBJ1-2, with 9 nucleotides matching TRBD1. The V and J ends lost 5 bases and 4 bases, in that order; junction bases with no gene match: 8. Germline V gives CDR1 MNHNY, CDR2 SVGAGI (reference sequence). The CDR3 length is 15 residues. The CDR3: CASSIEQGAGYGYTF. The CDR3 DNA reads as TGTGCCAGCAGTATCGAACAGGGGGCTGGCTATGGCTACACCTTC.

V usage is TRBV18 and J usage is TRBJ2-3, with D perhaps TRBD2 (6 bases). Trimming took 6 bases from V and 0 from J, leaving 13 bases between them. Looked up from germline, CDR1 is KGHSH and CDR2 is LQKENI. The CDR3 is 15 amino acids. The CDR3 sequence is CASSSGDSSTDTQYF. Here the CDR3 DNA reads TGTGCCAGCTCTTCGGGGGACTCTAGCACAGATACGCAGTATTTT.

V is TRBV2 and J is TRBJ2-1; 8 bases match TRBD2. The CDR3 is 14 amino acids. Losses at the gene ends were 4 bases for V and 7 bases for J; bases not matched to a gene: 6. Germline V gene data show CDR1 as SNHLY and CDR2 as FYNNEI. The CDR3 region is CASSAGTRGNEQFF. In nucleotides, the CDR3 is TGTGCCAGCAGTGCCGGGACTAGGGGAAATGAGCAGTTCTTC.

This clone was detected a few times. The chain recombines TRBV6-5 with TRBJ2-7; D remains unclear. The germline V gene has CDR1 MNHEY and CDR2 SVGAGI. There are 13 residues in the CDR3. V was trimmed by 5 bases and J by 0 bases, leaving 8 bases between them. The CDR3 DNA reads TGTGCCAGCAGTGCCGGGTACTCCTACGAGCAGTACTTC. Translation: CASSAGYSYEQYF.

This rearrangement joins TRBV10-2 to TRBJ2-1; 8 bases are shared with TRBD1. There are 15 residues in the CDR3. CDR1 and CDR2 (germline): WSHSY, SAAADI. V trimming: 5 bases; J trimming: 2 bases; junction bases outside the gene matches: 5. The CDR3 coding sequence is TGCGCCAGCAGTTCGGTGGACAGGGCCTACAATGAGCAGTTCTTC. This encodes CASSSVDRAYNEQFF.

The rearrangement joins TRBV27 to TRBJ1-5, with D uncertain. Germline values: CDR1 MNHEY, CDR2 SMNVEV (reference sequence). Trimming removed 1 base at V and 2 bases at J, with 21 bases between. The CDR3 runs 19 residues. CDR3 protein: CASSLFPPGIYRGNQPQHF. Here the CDR3 DNA reads TGTGCCAGCAGTTTATTTCCCCCCGGGATATATCGAGGCAATCAGCCCCAGCATTTT.

The chain's CDR3 is CSVLKRAIASYNEQFF. CDR3 sequence (DNA): TGCAGCGTACTTAAGAGGGCTATCGCCTCCTACAATGAGCAGTTCTTC. The chain couples TRBV29-1 to TRBJ2-1; D is perhaps TRBD2 (5 bases). Trimming shortened V by 6 bases and J by 0 bases, and 18 bases separated the two germline ends. This CDR3 spans 16 amino acids. In germline, CDR1 is SQVTM, CDR2 ANQGSEA.

The gene calls are TRBV7-2 and TRBJ1-3; 8 bases line up with TRBD1. The J segment lost 0 bases and the V segment lost 5 bases, leaving 9 bases of the junction unmatched. Germline CDR1 is SGHTA and CDR2 is FQGNSA. The CDR3 consists of 17 residues. CDR3 loop: CASSPRQGLFSGNTIYF. In DNA form, the CDR3 reads TGTGCCAGCAGCCCGCGACAGGGGCTATTCTCTGGAAACACCATATATTTT.

This sequence joins TRBV7-3 and TRBJ2-2, with 8 bases lining up with TRBD1. Germline-derived CDR1 and CDR2 are SGHTA and FQGTGA. Trimming at V came to 5 bases and at J to 1 base, leaving 3 bases not matched to a gene. The CDR3 runs 15 residues. DNA for the CDR3: TGTGCCAGCAGCCCAGGGACAGGGAACACCGGGGAGCTGTTTTTT. Encoded protein: CASSPGTGNTGELFF.

This clone turned up a few times. The chain is built from TRBV30 and TRBJ2-1; TRBD2 agrees at 8 bases. The CDR3 runs 14 residues. Losses at the gene ends were 3 bases for V and 3 bases for J; bases not matched to a gene: 4. Germline V gives CDR1 GTSNPN, CDR2 SVGIG (reference sequence). In nucleotides, the CDR3 is TGTGCCTGGAGGCTACTAGCGGTCTACAATGAGCAGTTCTTC. As protein: CAWRLLAVYNEQFF.

J is TRBJ2-7 and V is TRBV6-5; tentatively, D is TRBD1 (5 bases). V was clipped by 6 bases and J by 3 bases, with 12 bases between them. The CDR3 extends over 13 amino acids. Germline-derived CDR1 and CDR2 are MNHEY and SVGAGI. In nucleotides, the CDR3 is TGTGCCAGCAGAGAAGGGGCGATCTACGAGCAGTACTTC. This sequence encodes CASREGAIYEQYF.

In DNA, the CDR3 is TGTGCCAGCAGCCAAGTGCAGGGGAACACTGAAGCTTTCTTT. The encoded protein is CASSQVQGNTEAFF. The rearrangement links TRBV4-2 to TRBJ1-1; a possible D gene is TRBD1 (5 bases). V was cut by 1 base and J by 1 base, with 7 bases left in between. Germline values: CDR1 LGHNA, CDR2 YNFKEQ. The CDR3 contains 14 residues.

This clone was detected only once. The rearrangement links TRBV1 to TRBJ2-7; the table's D call, TRBD2, has no DNA check behind it. TRBV1 is assigned pseudogene status. The CDR3 spans 18 residues. The CDR3 DNA follows: TGCACCAGCAGCCGTCAGGGGCTAGCGGGGGCTAGCTCCTACGAGCAGTACTTC. Its translation: CTSSRQGLAGASSYEQYF.

The chain uses TRBV5-8 and TRBJ1-5, with 7 bases lining up with TRBD1. Trimming removed 4 bases from V and 6 bases from J; junction bases left unmatched: 7. The CDR3 extends over 14 amino acids. Germline CDR1 reads SGHTS; CDR2 reads YDEGEE. The CDR3 loop is CASSASGGSQPQHF. The CDR3 coding sequence is TGTGCCAGCAGCGCCTCAGGGGGAAGTCAGCCCCAGCATTTT.

The chain employs TRBV2 and TRBJ1-6, with 7 bases identical to TRBD1. The CDR3 length is 14 residues. With V trimmed by 11 bases and J by 3 bases, 7 bases remained unmatched. CDR1 and CDR2 (germline): SNHLY, FYNNEI. The CDR3 region is CAGSRDSYNSPLHF. The CDR3 DNA follows: TGTGCCGGATCCCGGGACAGCTATAATTCACCCCTCCACTTT.

The J gene is TRBJ2-7, the V gene TRBV29-1, with D perhaps TRBD1 (6 bases). In germline, CDR1 is SQVTM, CDR2 ANQGSEA. Trimming pared 7 bases from V and 0 bases from J, leaving 13 bases between. The CDR3 is 13 residues long. In DNA form, the CDR3 reads TGCAGCGCCCGGGACACCTCCTCCTACGAGCAGTACTTC. It specifies CSARDTSSYEQYF.

This chain joins TRBV5-1 and TRBJ2-1, with 14 nucleotides matching TRBD2. Germline V gene sequence: CDR1 SGHRS, CDR2 YFSETQ. V was pared by 4 bases and J by 5 bases, with 5 bases of the junction left unmatched. The CDR3 covers 16 residues. This chain's CDR3 is CASSGGTSGSHNEQFF. The CDR3 DNA is TGCGCCAGCAGCGGGGGGACTAGCGGGAGTCACAATGAGCAGTTCTTC. Together with reference TRBV5-1 and TRBJ2-1, the CDR3 gives the full variable domain: KAGVTQTPRYLIKTRGQQVTLSCSPISGHRSVSWYQQTPGQGLQFLFEYFSETQRNKGNFPGRFSGRQFSNSRSEMNVSTLELGDSALYLCASSGGTSGSHNEQFFGPGTRLTVL.

This chain links TRBV5-1 with TRBJ2-2; 7 bases agree with TRBD2. The germline V gene encodes CDR1 SGHRS and CDR2 YFSETQ. V shed 0 bases, J shed 2 bases, and the junction held 4 bases outside the gene matches. This CDR3 comprises 16 residues. The CDR3 bases are TGCGCCAGCAGCTTGGTCGTAGCGGGTAACACCGGGGAGCTGTTTTTT. Protein product: CASSLVVAGNTGELFF.

The V and J genes are TRBV19 and TRBJ1-2; TRBD1 matches 8 bases. Trimming cost V 11 bases and J 4 bases; bases outside gene matches: 15. The length of the CDR3 is 15 residues. Germline V gives CDR1 LNHDA, CDR2 SQIVND (reference sequence). The CDR3: CAGATDRGGIYGYTF. The CDR3 nucleotides are TGTGCCGGGGCGACCGACAGGGGCGGCATCTATGGCTACACCTTC.

The J gene is TRBJ1-1, the V gene TRBV5-1; TRBD1 might be the D (5 bases). With 3 bases removed from V and 2 bases from J, the gap between germline ends came to 8 bases. CDR1 SGHRS and CDR2 YFSETQ come from the germline V gene. The CDR3 sequence is 13 residues long. As DNA, the CDR3 is TGCGCCAGCAGCTCGGGACTAAACACTGAAGCTTTCTTT. This codes for CASSSGLNTEAFF.

This clone was found a few times. CDR3 in DNA: TGTGCCAGCAGCTTGGAACAGGAGTCTCCGAACTATGGCTACACCTTC. It specifies CASSLEQESPNYGYTF. The genes are TRBV5-6 and TRBJ1-2; D possibly corresponds to TRBD1 (5 bases). Germline lookup yields CDR1 SGHDT and CDR2 YYEEEE. The V and J ends lost 0 bases and 2 bases respectively, with 14 bases between them. CDR3 length: 16 amino acids.

The rearrangement links TRBV19 to TRBJ2-3; D gene unclear. V lost 4 bases and J lost 2, with 7 bases in between. Germline V gene lookup returns CDR1 LNHDA and CDR2 SQIVND (reference sequence). The CDR3 runs to 13 residues. CDR3: CASSKTHTDTQYF. The DNA of the CDR3 is TGTGCCAGTAGTAAGACTCACACAGATACGCAGTATTTT. The entire variable domain, with the rest obtained from reference TRBV19 and TRBJ2-3, is as follows: DGGITQSPKYLFRKEGQNVTLSCEQNLNHDAMYWYRQDPGQGLRLIYYSQIVNDFQKGDIAEGYSVSREKKESFPLTVTSAQKNPTAFYLCASSKTHTDTQYFGPGTRLTVL.

This clone has just a few counts. V is TRBV19 and J is TRBJ1-5, with D hard to call. Trimming took off 6 bases at V and 1 base at J, with 13 bases between the two ends. The CDR3 sequence is 15 residues long. Germline lookup yields CDR1 LNHDA and CDR2 SQIVND (reference sequence). The chain's CDR3 is CASSPFGESNQPQHF. Written as DNA, the CDR3 is TGTGCCAGTAGCCCTTTCGGGGAGAGCAATCAGCCCCAGCATTTT. The complete variable domain, with remaining parts taken from reference TRBV19 and TRBJ1-5, reads DGGITQSPKYLFRKEGQNVTLSCEQNLNHDAMYWYRQDPGQGLRLIYYSQIVNDFQKGDIAEGYSVSREKKESFPLTVTSAQKNPTAFYLCASSPFGESNQPQHFGDGTRLSIL.

This clone was counted only a few times. The V and J genes are TRBV30 and TRBJ2-7; D possibly corresponds to TRBD2 (6 bases). The CDR3 runs 11 residues. The V end lost 8 bases, the J end lost 2 bases, and 10 bases lay between the germline ends. The germline V gene has CDR1 GTSNPN and CDR2 SVGIG (reference sequence). CDR3 residues: CAGAGTYEQYF. The DNA of the CDR3 is TGTGCCGGGGCGGGGACCTACGAGCAGTACTTC.

The V call is TRBV6-1, the J call TRBJ2-2; TRBD1 matches 8 bases. This CDR3 has 15 amino acids. CDR1 and CDR2 (germline): MNHNS, SASEGT. V lost 4 bases, J lost 3 bases, and 4 bases stayed unmatched. The CDR3 DNA is TGTGCCAGCAGTGTACTACAGGGGGACACCGGGGAGCTGTTTTTT. It yields the protein CASSVLQGDTGELFF.

V gene TRBV7-8 combines with J gene TRBJ2-7; the match to TRBD1 covers 7 bases. The CDR3 extends over 14 amino acids. Germline V gene data show CDR1 as SGHVS and CDR2 as FQNEAQ. V was clipped by 5 bases and J by 2 bases; unmatched bases: 6. The CDR3 sequence: CASSLTGTTYEQYF. CDR3 in DNA: TGTGCCAGCAGCCTGACAGGGACCACCTACGAGCAGTACTTC.